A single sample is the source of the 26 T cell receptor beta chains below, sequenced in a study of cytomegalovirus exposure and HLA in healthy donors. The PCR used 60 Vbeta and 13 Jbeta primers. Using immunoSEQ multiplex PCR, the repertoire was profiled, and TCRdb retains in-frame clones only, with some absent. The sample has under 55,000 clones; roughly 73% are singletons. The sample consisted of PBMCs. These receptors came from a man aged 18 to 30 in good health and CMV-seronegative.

CDR3: CASSLAGGGRTEAFF. The CDR3 DNA sequence: TGTGCCAGCAGCTTAGCGGGGGGTGGAAGGACTGAAGCTTTCTTT. V usage is TRBV7-9 and J usage is TRBJ1-1, with a weak D call TRBD1 (5 bases). The germline V gene has CDR1 SEHNR and CDR2 FQNEAQ (reference sequence). V was cut by 0 bases and J by 5 bases, with 13 bases left in between. The CDR3 has 15 amino acids.

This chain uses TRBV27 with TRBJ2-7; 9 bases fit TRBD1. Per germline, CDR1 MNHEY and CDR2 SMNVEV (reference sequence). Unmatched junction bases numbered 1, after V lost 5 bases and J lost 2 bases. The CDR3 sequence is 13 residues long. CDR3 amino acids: CASSGTGPYEQYF. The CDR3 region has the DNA TGTGCCAGCAGTGGGACAGGGCCCTACGAGCAGTACTTC.

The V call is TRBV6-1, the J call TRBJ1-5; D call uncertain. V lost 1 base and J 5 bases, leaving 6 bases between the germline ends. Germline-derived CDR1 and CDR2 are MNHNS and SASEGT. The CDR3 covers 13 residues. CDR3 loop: CASSEDSYQPQHF. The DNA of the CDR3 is TGTGCCAGCAGTGAAGACAGTTATCAGCCCCAGCATTTT.

The CDR3 sequence is CASSLGLDYSGNTIYF. The CDR3 coding sequence is TGTGCCAGCAGCTTAGGCCTGGACTACTCTGGAAACACCATATATTTT. This rearrangement joins TRBV13 to TRBJ1-3; D is unresolved. V was trimmed by 0 bases and J by 0 bases, leaving 9 bases between them. The germline V gene encodes CDR1 PRHDT and CDR2 FYEKMQ (reference sequence). CDR3 length: 16 residues.

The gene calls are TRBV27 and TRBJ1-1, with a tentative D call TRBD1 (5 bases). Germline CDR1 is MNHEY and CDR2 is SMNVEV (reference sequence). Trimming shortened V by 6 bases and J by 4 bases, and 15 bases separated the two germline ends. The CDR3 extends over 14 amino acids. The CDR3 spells CASRRVGGTTEAFF. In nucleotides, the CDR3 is TGTGCCAGCAGACGAGTGGGGGGAACCACTGAAGCTTTCTTT.

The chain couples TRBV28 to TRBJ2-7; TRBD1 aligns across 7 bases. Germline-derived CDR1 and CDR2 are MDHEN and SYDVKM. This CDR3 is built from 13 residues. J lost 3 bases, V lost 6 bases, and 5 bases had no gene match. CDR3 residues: CASRSGTVYEQYF. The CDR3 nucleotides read TGTGCCAGCAGATCCGGGACAGTCTACGAGCAGTACTTC.

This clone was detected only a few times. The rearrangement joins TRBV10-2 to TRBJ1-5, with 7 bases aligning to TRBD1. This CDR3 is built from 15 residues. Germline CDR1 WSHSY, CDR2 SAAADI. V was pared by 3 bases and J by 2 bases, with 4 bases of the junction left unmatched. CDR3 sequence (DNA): TGCGCCAGCAGTGACCGGGACAGAGGCAATCAGCCCCAGCATTTT. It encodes CASSDRDRGNQPQHF.

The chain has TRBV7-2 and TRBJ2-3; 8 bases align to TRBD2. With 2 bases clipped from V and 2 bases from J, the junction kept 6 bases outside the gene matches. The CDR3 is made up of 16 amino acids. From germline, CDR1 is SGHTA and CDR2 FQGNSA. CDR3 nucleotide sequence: TGTGCCAGCAGCTTAAGTCCTAGCGGGTTCACAGATACGCAGTATTTT. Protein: CASSLSPSGFTDTQYF.

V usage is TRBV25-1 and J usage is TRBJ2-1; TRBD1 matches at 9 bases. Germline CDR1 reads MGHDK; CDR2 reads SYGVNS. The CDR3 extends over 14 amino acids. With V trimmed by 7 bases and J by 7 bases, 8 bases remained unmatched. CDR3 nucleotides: TGTGCCAGCAAGAGGACAGGGGCTTGGAATGAGCAGTTCTTC. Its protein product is CASKRTGAWNEQFF. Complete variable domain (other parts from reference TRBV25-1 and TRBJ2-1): EADIYQTPRYLVIGTGKKITLECSQTMGHDKMYWYQQDPGMELHLIHYSYGVNSTEKGDLSSESTVSRIRTEHFPLTLESARPSHTSQYLCASKRTGAWNEQFFGPGTRLTVL.

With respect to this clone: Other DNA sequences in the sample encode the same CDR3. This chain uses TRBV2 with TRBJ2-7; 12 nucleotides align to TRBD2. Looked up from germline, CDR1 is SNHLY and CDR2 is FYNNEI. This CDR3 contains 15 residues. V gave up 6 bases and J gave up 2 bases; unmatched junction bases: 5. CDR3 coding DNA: TGTGCCAGCAGGCTAGCGGGAGGGTCCGCCTACGAGCAGTACTTC. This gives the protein CASRLAGGSAYEQYF.

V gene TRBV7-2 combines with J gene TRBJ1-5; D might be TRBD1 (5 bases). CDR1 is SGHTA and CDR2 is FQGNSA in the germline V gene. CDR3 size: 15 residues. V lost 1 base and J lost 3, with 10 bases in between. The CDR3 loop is CASSLGGENNQPQHF. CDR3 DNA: TGTGCCAGCAGCTTAGGGGGGGAAAACAATCAGCCCCAGCATTTT. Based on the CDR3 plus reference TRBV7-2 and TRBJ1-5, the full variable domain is GAGVSQSPSNKVTEKGKDVELRCDPISGHTALYWYRQSLGQGLEFLIYFQGNSAPDKSGLPSDRFSAERTGGSVSTLTIQRTQQEDSAVYLCASSLGGENNQPQHFGDGTRLSIL.

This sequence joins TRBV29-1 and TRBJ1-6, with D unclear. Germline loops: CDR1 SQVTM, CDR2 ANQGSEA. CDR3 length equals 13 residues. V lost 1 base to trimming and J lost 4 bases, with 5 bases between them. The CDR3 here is CSVEVEYNSPLHF. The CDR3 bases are TGCAGCGTTGAAGTGGAGTATAATTCACCCCTCCACTTT.

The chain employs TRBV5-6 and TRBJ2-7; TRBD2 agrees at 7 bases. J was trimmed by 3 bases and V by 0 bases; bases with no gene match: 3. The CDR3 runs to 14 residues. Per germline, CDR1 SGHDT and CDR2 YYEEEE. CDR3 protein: CASSLGGGVYEQYF. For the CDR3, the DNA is TGTGCCAGCAGCTTGGGGGGAGGGGTCTACGAGCAGTACTTC.

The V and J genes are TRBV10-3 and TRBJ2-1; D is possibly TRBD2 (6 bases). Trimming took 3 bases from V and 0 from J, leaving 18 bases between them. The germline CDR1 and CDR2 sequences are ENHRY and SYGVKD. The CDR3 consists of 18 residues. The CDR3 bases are TGTGCCATCAGTGAATGGCAGGCCCGGGAGAGCTCCTACAATGAGCAGTTCTTC. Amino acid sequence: CAISEWQARESSYNEQFF.

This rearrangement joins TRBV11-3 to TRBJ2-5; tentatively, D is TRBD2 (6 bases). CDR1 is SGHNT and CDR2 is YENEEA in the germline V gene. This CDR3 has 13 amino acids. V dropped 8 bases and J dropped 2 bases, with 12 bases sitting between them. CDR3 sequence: CASQAGTQETQYF. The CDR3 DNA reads TGTGCCAGCCAAGCCGGGACTCAAGAGACCCAGTACTTC.

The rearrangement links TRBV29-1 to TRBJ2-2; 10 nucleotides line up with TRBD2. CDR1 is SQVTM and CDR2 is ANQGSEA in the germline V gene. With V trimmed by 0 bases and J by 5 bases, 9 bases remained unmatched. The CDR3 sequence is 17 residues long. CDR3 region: CSVEDGEKAGGTGELFF. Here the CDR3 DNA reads TGCAGCGTTGAAGACGGGGAAAAAGCGGGAGGGACCGGGGAGCTGTTTTTT.

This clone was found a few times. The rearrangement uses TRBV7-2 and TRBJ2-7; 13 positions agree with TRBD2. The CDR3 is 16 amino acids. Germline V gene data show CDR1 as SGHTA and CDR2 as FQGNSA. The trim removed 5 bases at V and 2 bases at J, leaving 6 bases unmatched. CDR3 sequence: CASSRGLAGSPYEQYF. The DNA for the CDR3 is TGTGCCAGCAGCCGGGGACTAGCGGGAAGTCCCTACGAGCAGTACTTC.

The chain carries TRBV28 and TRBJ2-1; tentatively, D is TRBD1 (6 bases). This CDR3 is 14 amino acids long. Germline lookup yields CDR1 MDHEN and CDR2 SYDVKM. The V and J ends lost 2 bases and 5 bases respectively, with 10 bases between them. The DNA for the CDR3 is TGTGCCAGCAGTTTAAATGGACAGAACAATGAGCAGTTCTTC. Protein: CASSLNGQNNEQFF.

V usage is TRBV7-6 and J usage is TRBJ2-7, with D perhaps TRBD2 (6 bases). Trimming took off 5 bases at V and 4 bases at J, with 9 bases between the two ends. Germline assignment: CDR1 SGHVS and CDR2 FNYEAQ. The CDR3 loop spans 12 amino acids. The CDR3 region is CASSPGGYEQYF. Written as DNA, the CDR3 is TGTGCCAGCAGCCCCGGGGGATACGAGCAGTACTTC.

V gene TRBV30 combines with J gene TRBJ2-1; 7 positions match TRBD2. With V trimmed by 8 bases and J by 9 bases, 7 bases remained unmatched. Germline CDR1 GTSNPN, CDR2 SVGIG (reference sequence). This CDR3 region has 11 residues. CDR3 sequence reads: CAGTRGSEQFF. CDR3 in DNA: TGTGCCGGGACCCGCGGGAGTGAGCAGTTCTTC. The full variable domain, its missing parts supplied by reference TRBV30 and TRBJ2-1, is SQTIHQWPATLVQPVGSPLSLECTVEGTSNPNLYWYRQAAGRGLQLLFYSVGIGQISSEVPQNLSASRPQDRQFILSSKKLLLSDSGFYLCAGTRGSEQFFGPGTRLTVL.

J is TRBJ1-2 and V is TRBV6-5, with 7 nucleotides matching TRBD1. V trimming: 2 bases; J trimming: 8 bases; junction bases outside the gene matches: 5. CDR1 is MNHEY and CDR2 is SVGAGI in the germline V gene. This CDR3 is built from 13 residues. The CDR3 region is CASSYRGLGGYTF. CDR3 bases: TGTGCCAGCAGTTACAGGGGGCTCGGGGGCTACACCTTC.

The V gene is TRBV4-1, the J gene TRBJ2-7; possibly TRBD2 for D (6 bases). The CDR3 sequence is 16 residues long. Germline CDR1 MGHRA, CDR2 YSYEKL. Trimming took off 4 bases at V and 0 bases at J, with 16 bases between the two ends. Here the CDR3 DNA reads TGCGCCAGCAGCCCCCTAAGGGTTAGCGGCTCCTACGAGCAGTACTTC. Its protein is CASSPLRVSGSYEQYF.

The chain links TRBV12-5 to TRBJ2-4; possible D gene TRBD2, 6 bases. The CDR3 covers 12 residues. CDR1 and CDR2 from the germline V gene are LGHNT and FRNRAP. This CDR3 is CASGEPINIQYF. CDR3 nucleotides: TGTGCCTCGGGGGAGCCGATAAACATTCAGTACTTC.

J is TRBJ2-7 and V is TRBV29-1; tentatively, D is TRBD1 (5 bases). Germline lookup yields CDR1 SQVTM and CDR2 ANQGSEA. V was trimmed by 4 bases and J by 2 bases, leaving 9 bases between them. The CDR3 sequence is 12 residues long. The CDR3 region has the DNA TGCAGCGTTGTGCAGGGCCCCTACGAGCAGTACTTC. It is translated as CSVVQGPYEQYF.

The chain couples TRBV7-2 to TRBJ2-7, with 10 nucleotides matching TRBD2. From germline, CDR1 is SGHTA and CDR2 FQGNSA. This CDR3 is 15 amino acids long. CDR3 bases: TGTGCTTCCCAACCCCTAGCTAGCGGGAGTGCTGAGCAGTACTTC. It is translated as CASQPLASGSAEQYF. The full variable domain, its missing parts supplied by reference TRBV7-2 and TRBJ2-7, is GAGVSQSPSNKVTEKGKDVELRCDPISGHTALYWYRQSLGQGLEFLIYFQGNSAPDKSGLPSDRFSAERTGGSVSTLTIQRTQQEDSAVYLCASQPLASGSAEQYFGPGTRLTVT.

The DNA of the CDR3 is TGTGCCTGGAGTGTATTCGGGACAGGGGTGTTCCGGGAGACCCAGTACTTC. It translates to CAWSVFGTGVFRETQYF. This rearrangement joins TRBV30 to TRBJ2-5; the match to TRBD1 covers 10 bases. Germline assignment: CDR1 GTSNPN and CDR2 SVGIG (reference sequence). J was trimmed by 5 bases and V by 0 bases; bases with no gene match: 12. This CDR3 has 17 amino acids.